The present T cell receptor (beta chain) was sequenced within a study of persistence of HIV-infected CD4 T cells (dated by TCRdb to the early 2020s). Background on the whole study: The median time participants had been on suppressive ART was 8 to 9 years. CMV- and HIV-1 Gag-responding CD4+ T cells were isolated from ART-treated individuals so that antigen-driven clonal expansion of HIV-1-infected cells could be examined. Peripheral blood samples of up to roughly 200 mL were collected at multiple time points, except for two participants, who underwent leukapheresis at a single time point. For the TCR cluster analysis across participants, about 8 participants were included for CMV and more than five participants for Gag. Proviral sequencing was used to assess clonality among infected cells, whereas TCRbeta sequencing gauged the clonality of all cells within each sorted population. Anti-CD3/anti-CD28 stimulation activated a higher proportion of cells, with a lower memory fraction, than antigen stimulation. Broader findings and caveats from the paper: The study involved few individuals and tested only a limited range of antigens. Within the same sorted populations, how oligoclonal the TCRs were correlated with how oligoclonal the proviruses were. Enrichment of degenerate expanded CDR3beta sequences was found in antigen-responding cells, suggesting convergent selection of CD4+ responses to CMV and Gag. Because the TCR analyses were done in bulk, restricting them to just the rare CMV-responding cells that actually carried HIV-1 proviruses was not possible. Significantly lower TCRbeta richness was observed in CMV- and Gag-responding cells than in anti-CD3/anti-CD28-responding cells, and higher oligoclonality was observed in CMV-responding cells than in CD3/CD28-stimulated and Gag-responding cells.

As to this clone: The antigen it binds to is not known. Base-call qualities are not available, and no considerably larger clone is one nucleotide away.

The sample's treatment or condition, from its label and the paper: suppressive antiretroviral therapy. As a nonspecific positive control representing the CD4+ T cell repertoire, the cells were stimulated with anti-CD3/anti-CD28 magnetic beads. Responding CD4+ T cells were sorted by upregulation of both CD40 ligand and CD69. Participants were HIV-1-infected adults who started suppressive ART during chronic infection. For at least 4 years, participants had undetectable plasma HIV-1 RNA, below 50 copies/mL. To be included, a participant needed positive CMV serology and a CD4+ T cell count above 400 cells/uL. Before stimulation, PBMCs were isolated using density centrifugation and depleted of CD8+ T cells. Stimulation of CD8-depleted PBMCs was carried out for more than 15 hours with anti-CD28/CD49d costimulation, CD40-blocking antibody and enfuvirtide, to prevent new infections. Cell sorting was done on a Beckman Coulter MoFlo Legacy or XDP sorter, and dead cells were excluded with propidium iodide. For samples with more than one million cells, genomic DNA was extracted with the QIAamp DNA Mini Kit, and for all other samples the Quick-DNA Microprep Kit was used.

The immunoSEQ hsTCRB assay version 4, run in survey mode, was used to sequence TCRbeta repertoires from genomic DNA. For TCRbeta sequencing, genomic DNA was diluted to around 10 ng/uL, with up to about 1 ug used per sample. The source study handled its data this way. Analysis of the TCRbeta data was done in ImmunoSeq Analyzer 3.0, and diversity was computed on productive nucleotide rearrangements. Using the Immunarch R package, lower-bound TCR diversity was estimated with the improved Chao index and clonality was estimated with the Gini coefficient. Different nucleotide rearrangements encoding the same CDR3beta amino acid sequence were counted as distinct clonotypes. Differential abundance analysis identified TCRbeta sequences significantly enriched in antigen-responding cells relative to anti-CD3/anti-CD28-activated cells. Using predicted peptide-MHC specificity as the basis, GLIPH2 grouped TCRs into clusters, both for each participant individually and for the merged data sets that combined participants. This is the immuneACCESS table as TCRdb keeps it, with only in-frame sequences that have V and J called. A part of the clones is gone; compared with another copy, unresolved V genes explain less than half, and the rest is unexplained. The V and J calls and clone size were taken over from that table, and D and trimming were inferred from the DNA. The sample data list approximately 44,000 clones, and around 92% of these were observed just once. Of the sample, 0.85% to 1.3% falls within the top ten clones.

Per the germline V gene, KGHDR is the CDR1 and SFDVKD is the CDR2. V loses 4 bases at its end and J loses 0 bases; junction bases beyond the gene matches: 15. The CDR3 runs 21 residues from the cysteine to the phenylalanine. The CDR3 DNA has 63 bases and is translated from base 1. The receptor's source is an adult man with HIV who was CMV-seropositive. Rearrangement joined TRBV24-1 to TRBJ2-3; 13 middle bases align to TRBD2. The specimen comprised CD4+ T cells sorted from PBMCs after roughly 17-hour stimulation, sampled from a patient who received antiretroviral therapy. The cell subset or site label, as the study defines it: CD40L+CD69+ CD4 T cells responding to anti-CD3/anti-CD28 beads, representing the overall repertoire. The CDR3 protein sequence reads: CATSDSGGLAGATSSTDTQYF. The nucleotides are TGTGCCACCAGTGACTCGGGAGGACTAGCGGGGGCGACGTCTAGCACAGATACGCAGTATTTT.